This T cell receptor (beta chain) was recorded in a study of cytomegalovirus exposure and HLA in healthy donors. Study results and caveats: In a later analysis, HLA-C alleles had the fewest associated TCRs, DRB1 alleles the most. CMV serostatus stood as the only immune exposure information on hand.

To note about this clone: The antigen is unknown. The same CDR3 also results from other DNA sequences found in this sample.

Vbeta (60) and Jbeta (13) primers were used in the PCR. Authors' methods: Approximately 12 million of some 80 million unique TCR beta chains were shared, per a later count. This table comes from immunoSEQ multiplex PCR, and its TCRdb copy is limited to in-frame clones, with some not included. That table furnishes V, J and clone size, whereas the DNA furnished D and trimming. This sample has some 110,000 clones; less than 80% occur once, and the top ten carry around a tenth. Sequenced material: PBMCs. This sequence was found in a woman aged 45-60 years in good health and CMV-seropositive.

The CDR3 protein is CASKGVEETQYF. CDR3 sequence (DNA): TGTGCCAGCAAGGGGGTGGAAGAGACCCAGTACTTC. This chain connects TRBV6-1 to TRBJ2-5, with D possibly TRBD1 on 6 matching bases. Trimming removed 7 bases at V and 3 bases at J, with 9 bases between. The CDR3 length is 12 residues. CDR1 and CDR2 (germline): MNHNS, SASEGT.